The 24 T cell receptor beta chains reported below all come from one sample, sequenced in a study of CD8 T cells in Susac syndrome. When the RNA was reverse transcribed, random hexamers were used with an input of roughly 0.5 to 1 ug. TCRdb used MiXCR to reprocess the immunoSEQ multiplex PCR reads, holding one entry per CDR3 protein. The sample carries about 180,000 distinct CDR3 sequences, 95% recorded once. Sequenced sample: CD4+ T cells from PBMCs. The receptor source for this set is a human donor with multiple sclerosis.

The chain recombines TRBV29-1 with TRBJ2-7; either TRBD1 or TRBD2 may supply D (5 bases each). CDR3 length: 14 amino acids. V was trimmed by 6 bases and J by 2 bases, leaving 17 bases between them. Germline V gives CDR1 SQVTM, CDR2 ANQGSEA. The CDR3 region is CSVGAETAPYEQYF. CDR3 sequence (DNA): TGCAGCGTCGGGGCCGAGACAGCGCCCTACGAGCAGTACTTC.

V is TRBV14 and J is TRBJ1-2; D not resolved. Deletions cut 0 bases from V and 5 bases from J, with 13 bases between. This CDR3 has 15 residues. Germline V gene lookup returns CDR1 SGHDN and CDR2 FVKESK. CDR3 nucleotides: TGTGCCAGCAGCCAAGATTCTAGCAGAGGATATGGCTACACCTTC. Protein product: CASSQDSSRGYGYTF. Together with reference TRBV14 and TRBJ1-2, the CDR3 gives the full variable domain: EAGVTQFPSHSVIEKGQTVTLRCDPISGHDNLYWYRRVMGKEIKFLLHFVKESKQDESGMPNNRFLAERTGGTYSTLKVQPAELEDSGVYFCASSQDSSRGYGYTFGSGTRLTVV.

This chain uses TRBV15 with TRBJ2-1; possibly TRBD1 or TRBD2 for D (5 bases each). V lost 5 bases, J lost 4 bases, and 15 bases lay in between. Germline CDR1 is LNHNV and CDR2 is YYDKDF (reference sequence). The CDR3 sequence is 15 residues long. The CDR3 here is CATSGGATRYNEQFF. CDR3 DNA sequence: TGTGCCACCAGCGGGGGTGCGACGCGTTACAATGAGCAGTTCTTC.

The rearrangement links TRBV29-1 to TRBJ1-2; D is perhaps TRBD1 (6 bases). The V gene lost 3 bases and the J gene lost 4 bases, with 15 bases spanning the gap. The CDR3 spans 14 residues. The germline V gene encodes CDR1 SQVTM and CDR2 ANQGSEA. CDR3 DNA sequence: TGCAGCGTTGAGGTTCGGGGGGCCCGCTATGGCTACACCTTC. The encoded protein is CSVEVRGARYGYTF.

The CDR3 spells CSASDPQQPQHF. DNA of the CDR3: TGCAGTGCTTCGGATCCTCAACAGCCCCAGCATTTT. This chain links TRBV20-1 with TRBJ1-5, with D unclear. Looked up from germline, CDR1 is DFQATT and CDR2 is SNEGSKA (reference sequence). CDR3 size: 12 residues. V was cut by 5 bases and J by 7 bases, with 12 bases left in between.

This chain uses TRBV6-5 with TRBJ1-2; 8 nucleotides agree with TRBD1. CDR1 is MNHEY, CDR2 SVGAGI, per germline. The CDR3 length is 15 residues. Unmatched junction bases numbered 4, after V lost 4 bases and J lost 0 bases. CDR3 bases: TGTGCCAGCAGTTTGGACAGGGTAGCTAACTATGGCTACACCTTC. Protein: CASSLDRVANYGYTF.

The V call is TRBV6-5, the J call TRBJ2-5; D might be TRBD2 (6 bases). From germline, CDR1 is MNHEY and CDR2 SVGAGI. The CDR3 extends over 16 amino acids. V was shortened by 2 bases and J by 2 bases, with 15 bases between the two germline ends. The DNA of the CDR3 is TGTGCCAGCAGTTACAGTGGCGGGGTGCCTCAAGAGACCCAGTACTTC. Residues: CASSYSGGVPQETQYF.

The genes are TRBV4-3 and TRBJ1-4, with a tentative D call TRBD1 (5 bases). Trimming removed 1 base at V and 8 bases at J, with 20 bases between. From germline, CDR1 is LGHNA and CDR2 YSLEER. This CDR3 contains 17 residues. CDR3 sequence: CASSQGPPWQGEEKLFF. The CDR3 DNA is TGCGCCAGCAGCCAAGGCCCTCCGTGGCAGGGTGAGGAAAAACTGTTTTTT.

This chain joins TRBV29-1 and TRBJ2-5; D remains unclear. Per the germline V gene, CDR1 is SQVTM and CDR2 is ANQGSEA. The CDR3 is 10 amino acids. V dropped 4 bases and J dropped 2 bases, with 2 bases sitting between them. The CDR3 here is CSVGQETQYF. CDR3 nucleotide sequence: TGCAGCGTTGGGCAAGAGACCCAGTACTTC. The complete variable domain, with remaining parts taken from reference TRBV29-1 and TRBJ2-5, reads SAVISQKPSRDICQRGTSLTIQCQVDSQVTMMFWYRQQPGQSLTLIATANQGSEATYESGFVIDKFPISRPNLTFSTLTVSNMSPEDSSIYLCSVGQETQYFGPGTRLLVL.

This clonotype was counted between two and nine times. This chain links TRBV3-1 with TRBJ2-1, with 7 bases aligning to TRBD2. The CDR3 has 16 amino acids. Germline-derived CDR1 and CDR2 are LGHDT and YNNKEL (reference sequence). J was trimmed by 2 bases and V by 2 bases; bases with no gene match: 6. The CDR3: CASSQWSGRAYNEQFF. The CDR3 region has the DNA TGTGCCAGCAGCCAATGGTCAGGGAGGGCCTACAATGAGCAGTTCTTC.

V usage is TRBV29-1 and J usage is TRBJ2-1, with 7 nucleotides matching TRBD1. Germline V lookup: CDR1 SQVTM, CDR2 ANQGSEA. J gave up 3 bases and V 6 bases, and 8 bases lay outside the gene matches. The CDR3 loop spans 14 amino acids. Here the CDR3 DNA reads TGCAGCGTGCTCAGGGGGTTTAGCTACAATGAGCAGTTCTTC. Its translation is CSVLRGFSYNEQFF.

The rearrangement joins TRBV12-3 or TRBV12-4 to TRBJ2-2; no clear D. The CDR3 covers 13 residues. The V gene lost 5 bases and the J gene lost 4 bases, with 8 bases spanning the gap. The CDR3 DNA reads TGTGCCAGCAGTCCACAAATCACCGGGGAGCTGTTTTTT. This codes for CASSPQITGELFF.

The chain couples TRBV29-1 to TRBJ2-1; no reliable D call. This CDR3 has 12 residues. Trimming cost V 7 bases and J 6 bases, with 13 bases left between them. Germline values: CDR1 SQVTM, CDR2 ANQGSEA. The CDR3 coding sequence is TGCAGCGCCCCAGAAAGGACCAATGAGCAGTTCTTC. Amino acid sequence: CSAPERTNEQFF.

This sequence joins TRBV18 and TRBJ1-2, with unresolved D. The ends were cut back, 3 bases at V and 3 bases at J, with 5 bases in the middle. The germline gives CDR1 KGHSH, CDR2 LQKENI. This CDR3 comprises 12 residues. The DNA for the CDR3 is TGTGCCAGCTCACCTAGTTACTATGGCTACACCTTC. Translation: CASSPSYYGYTF.

About this clonotype itself: Relative to the germline gene, one junction end is altered; a read error may explain this. The genes are TRBV4-1 and TRBJ2-7, with D possibly being TRBD2 (5 bases). The CDR3 is made up of 13 amino acids. Germline loops: CDR1 MGHRA, CDR2 YSYEKL. The CDR3 region has the DNA TGCGCCAGCAGCCAGGATTACTTGGGCACAGCGGACTTC. Its translation is CASSQDYLGTADF.

This rearrangement joins TRBV4-3 to TRBJ1-1; D gene uncertain. This CDR3 is 14 amino acids long. V lost 0 bases and J 8 bases, leaving 13 bases between the germline ends. Germline values: CDR1 LGHNA, CDR2 YSLEER. CDR3 sequence reads: CASSQDSLLEEAFF. CDR3 nucleotide sequence: TGCGCCAGCAGCCAAGATTCCTTATTAGAGGAAGCTTTCTTT.

This rearrangement joins TRBV6-2 or TRBV6-3 to TRBJ1-1; D gene ambiguous. Between the trimmed V and J ends, which lost 0 bases and 1 base, there was a span of 9 bases. The CDR3 sequence is 15 residues long. CDR1 is MNHEY, CDR2 SVGEGT, per germline. CDR3 residues: CASSYSRVQNTEAFF. CDR3 nucleotide sequence: TGTGCCAGCAGTTACTCGAGGGTCCAGAACACTGAAGCTTTCTTT.

The J gene is TRBJ2-5, the V gene TRBV29-1; 7 positions match TRBD1. The CDR3 consists of 12 residues. Germline V gene data show CDR1 as SQVTM and CDR2 as ANQGSEA. After removal of 6 bases from V and 5 bases from J, the junction contained 6 bases not matched to a gene. The CDR3 spells CSVLATGETQYF. Written as DNA, the CDR3 is TGCAGCGTGTTAGCGACAGGGGAGACCCAGTACTTC.

The chain links TRBV10-3 to TRBJ1-6; 7 nucleotides match TRBD1. This CDR3 is built from 14 residues. Trimming at V came to 5 bases and at J to 7 bases, leaving 5 bases not matched to a gene. Germline lookup yields CDR1 ENHRY and CDR2 SYGVKD. The CDR3, as DNA: TGTGCCATCAGTCGTGGGGACAGAAATTCACCCCTCCACTTT. Its protein is CAISRGDRNSPLHF.

The chain is built from TRBV4-1 and TRBJ1-1; 7 bases agree with TRBD1. J was trimmed by 8 bases and V by 3 bases; bases with no gene match: 12. The V gene's germline CDR1 is MGHRA and CDR2 YSYEKL. This CDR3 comprises 15 residues. The CDR3 DNA reads as TGCGCCAGCAGCCACAGTGGACAGGAGGATTCCGAAGCTTTCTTT. As protein: CASSHSGQEDSEAFF.

The chain links TRBV9 to TRBJ2-1; D not certain. Trimming left V 4 bases short and J 0 bases short, with 11 bases between. CDR3 length: 15 residues. The germline gives CDR1 SGDLS, CDR2 YYNGEE. The CDR3 coding sequence is TGTGCCAGCAGCCCTCGGTTAGACTCCTACAATGAGCAGTTCTTC. It codes for CASSPRLDSYNEQFF.

The rearrangement links TRBV12-3 or TRBV12-4 to TRBJ2-7, with D unclear. The CDR3 totals 12 residues. V lost 5 bases and J lost 2, with 7 bases in between. The DNA for the CDR3 is TGTGCCAGCAGTGTCGACACCTACGAGCAGTACTTC. The encoded protein is CASSVDTYEQYF.

This clonotype has only one observation. The chain is built from TRBV9 and TRBJ2-4; weak D call: TRBD1 (6 bases). The CDR3 sequence is 14 residues long. The ends were cut back, 3 bases at V and 4 bases at J, with 11 bases in the middle. Per germline, CDR1 SGDLS and CDR2 YYNGEE. The DNA of the CDR3 is TGTGCCAGCAGCGCACAGGGTGAGAAAAACATTCAGTACTTC. Encoded protein: CASSAQGEKNIQYF. Full variable domain (remainder filled in from reference TRBV9 and TRBJ2-4): DSGVTQTPKHLITATGQRVTLRCSPRSGDLSVYWYQQSLDQGLQFLIQYYNGEERAKGNILERFSAQQFPDLHSELNLSSLELGDSALYFCASSAQGEKNIQYFGAGTRLSVL.

There are a few counts of this clonotype. CDR3 DNA: TGTGCCTGGAGTGTACCTGGAGGGACCCTCAATGAGCAGTTCTTC. Its translation is CAWSVPGGTLNEQFF. The genes are TRBV30 and TRBJ2-1; maybe TRBD2 (6 bases). The ends were cut back, 0 bases at V and 6 bases at J, with 15 bases in the middle. This CDR3 comprises 15 residues. Per germline, CDR1 GTSNPN and CDR2 SVGIG (reference sequence).